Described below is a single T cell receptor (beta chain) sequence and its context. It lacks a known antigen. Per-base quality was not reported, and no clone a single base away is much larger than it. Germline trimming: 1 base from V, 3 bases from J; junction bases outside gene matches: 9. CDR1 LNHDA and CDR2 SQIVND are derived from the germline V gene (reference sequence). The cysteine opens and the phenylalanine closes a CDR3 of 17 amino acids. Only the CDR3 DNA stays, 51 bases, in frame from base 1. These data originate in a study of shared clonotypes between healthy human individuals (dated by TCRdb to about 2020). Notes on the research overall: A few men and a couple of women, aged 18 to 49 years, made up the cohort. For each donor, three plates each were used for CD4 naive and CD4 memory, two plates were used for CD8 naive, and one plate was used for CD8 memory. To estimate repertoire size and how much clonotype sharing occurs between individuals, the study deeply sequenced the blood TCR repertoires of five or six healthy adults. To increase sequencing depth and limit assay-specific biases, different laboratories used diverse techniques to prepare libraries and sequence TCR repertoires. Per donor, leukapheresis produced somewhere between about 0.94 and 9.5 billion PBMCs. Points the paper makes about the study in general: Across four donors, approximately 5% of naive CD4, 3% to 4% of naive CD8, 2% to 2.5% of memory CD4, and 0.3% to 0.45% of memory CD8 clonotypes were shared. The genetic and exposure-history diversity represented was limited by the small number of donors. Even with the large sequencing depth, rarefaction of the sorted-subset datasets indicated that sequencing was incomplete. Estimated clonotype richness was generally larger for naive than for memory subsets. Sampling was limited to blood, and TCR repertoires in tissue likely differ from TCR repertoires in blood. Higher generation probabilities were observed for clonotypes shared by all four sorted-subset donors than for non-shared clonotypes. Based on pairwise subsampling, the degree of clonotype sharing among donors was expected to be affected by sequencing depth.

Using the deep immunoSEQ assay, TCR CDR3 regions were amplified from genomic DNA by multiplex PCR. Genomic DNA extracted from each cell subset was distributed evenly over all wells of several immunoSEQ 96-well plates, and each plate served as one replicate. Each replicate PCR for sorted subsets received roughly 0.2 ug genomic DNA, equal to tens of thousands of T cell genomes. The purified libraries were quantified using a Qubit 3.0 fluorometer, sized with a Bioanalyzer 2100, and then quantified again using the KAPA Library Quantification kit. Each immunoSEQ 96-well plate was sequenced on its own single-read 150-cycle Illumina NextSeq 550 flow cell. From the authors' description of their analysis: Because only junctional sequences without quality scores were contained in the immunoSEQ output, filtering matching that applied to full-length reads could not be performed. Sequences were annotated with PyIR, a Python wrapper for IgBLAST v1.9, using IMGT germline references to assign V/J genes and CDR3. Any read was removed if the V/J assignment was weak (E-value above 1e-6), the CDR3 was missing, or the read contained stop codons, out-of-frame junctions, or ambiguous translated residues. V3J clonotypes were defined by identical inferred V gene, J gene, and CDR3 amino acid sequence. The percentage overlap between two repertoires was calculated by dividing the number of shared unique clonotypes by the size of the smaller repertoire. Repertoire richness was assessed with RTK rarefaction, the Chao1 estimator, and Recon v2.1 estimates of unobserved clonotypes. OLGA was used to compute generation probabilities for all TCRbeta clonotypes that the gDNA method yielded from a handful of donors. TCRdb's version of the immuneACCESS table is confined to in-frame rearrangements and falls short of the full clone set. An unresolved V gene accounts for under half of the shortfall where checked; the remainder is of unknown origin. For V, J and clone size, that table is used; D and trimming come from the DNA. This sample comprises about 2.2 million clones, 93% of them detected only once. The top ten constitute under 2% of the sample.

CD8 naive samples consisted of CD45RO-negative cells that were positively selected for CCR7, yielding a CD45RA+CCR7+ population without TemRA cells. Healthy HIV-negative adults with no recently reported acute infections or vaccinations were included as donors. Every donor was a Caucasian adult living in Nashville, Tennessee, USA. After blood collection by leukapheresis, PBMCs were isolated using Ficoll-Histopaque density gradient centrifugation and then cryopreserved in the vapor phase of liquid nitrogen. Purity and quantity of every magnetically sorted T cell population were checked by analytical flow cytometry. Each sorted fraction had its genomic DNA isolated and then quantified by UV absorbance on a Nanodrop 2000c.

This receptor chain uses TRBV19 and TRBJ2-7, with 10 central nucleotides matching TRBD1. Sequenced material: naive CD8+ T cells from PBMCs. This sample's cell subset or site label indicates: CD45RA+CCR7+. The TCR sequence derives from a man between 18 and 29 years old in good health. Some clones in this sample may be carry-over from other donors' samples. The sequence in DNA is TGTGCCAGTAGTATAGTCTCTCCGGGACAGGGGCTCTACGAGCAGTACTTC. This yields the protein CASSIVSPGQGLYEQYF.